Each of the 3 T cell receptor beta chains below was sequenced from the same sample in a study of cytomegalovirus exposure and HLA in healthy donors. 60 Vbeta and 13 Jbeta primers were used in PCR. Sequenced by immunoSEQ multiplex PCR; TCRdb stores in-frame clones only, minus some. Of 130,000 or so clones listed, roughly three quarters are singletons. Sequenced: PBMCs. All receptors come from a woman aged 60 to 75 in good health and CMV-seronegative.

The V call is TRBV18, the J call TRBJ2-5, with D hard to call. Germline loops: CDR1 KGHSH, CDR2 LQKENI. Trimming stripped 2 bases from V and 2 bases from J, with 6 bases between. The CDR3 loop spans 13 amino acids. CDR3: CASSPSLQETQYF. The CDR3 nucleotides are TGTGCCAGCTCACCAAGCCTTCAAGAGACCCAGTACTTC.

This clone was seen just once. This chain's CDR3 is CASSIGRTSSYNSPLHF. CDR3 coding DNA: TGTGCCAGTAGTATAGGACGTACTAGCTCCTATAATTCACCCCTCCACTTT. The chain has TRBV19 and TRBJ1-6; D is unresolved. The CDR3 has 17 amino acids. The germline gives CDR1 LNHDA, CDR2 SQIVND (reference sequence). V was shortened by 1 base and J by 0 bases, with 10 bases between the two germline ends. Full variable domain (rest looked up from reference TRBV19 and TRBJ1-6): DGGITQSPKYLFRKEGQNVTLSCEQNLNHDAMYWYRQDPGQGLRLIYYSQIVNDFQKGDIAEGYSVSREKKESFPLTVTSAQKNPTAFYLCASSIGRTSSYNSPLHFGNGTRLTVT.

The chain couples TRBV19 to TRBJ2-5, with TRBD1 matching over 7 bases. CDR1 and CDR2 (germline): LNHDA, SQIVND (reference sequence). CDR3 length: 18 amino acids. The V and J ends lost 4 bases and 0 bases, in that order; junction bases with no gene match: 14. The CDR3 region is CASSTLTGTAVYQETQYF. The CDR3 region has the DNA TGTGCCAGTAGTACGTTAACCGGGACAGCAGTATACCAAGAGACCCAGTACTTC.